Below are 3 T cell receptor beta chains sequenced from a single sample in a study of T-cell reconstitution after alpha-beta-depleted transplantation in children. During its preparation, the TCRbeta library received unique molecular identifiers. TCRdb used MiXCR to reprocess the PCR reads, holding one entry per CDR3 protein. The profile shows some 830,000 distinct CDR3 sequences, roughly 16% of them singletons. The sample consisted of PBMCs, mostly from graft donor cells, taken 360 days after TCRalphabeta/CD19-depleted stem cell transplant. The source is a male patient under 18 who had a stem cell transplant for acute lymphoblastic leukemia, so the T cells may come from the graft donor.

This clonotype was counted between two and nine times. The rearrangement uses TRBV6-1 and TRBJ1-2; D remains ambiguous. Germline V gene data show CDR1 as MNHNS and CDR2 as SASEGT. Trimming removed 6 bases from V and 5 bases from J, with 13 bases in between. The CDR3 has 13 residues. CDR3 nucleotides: TGTGCCAGCAGCCTGACGCACACTTATGGCTACACCTTC. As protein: CASSLTHTYGYTF.

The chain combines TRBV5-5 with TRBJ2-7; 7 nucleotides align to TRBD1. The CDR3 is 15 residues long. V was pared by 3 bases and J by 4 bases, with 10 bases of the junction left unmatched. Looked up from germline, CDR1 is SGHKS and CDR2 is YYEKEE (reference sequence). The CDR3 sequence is CASSWDRDRDYEQYF. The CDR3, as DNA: TGTGCCAGCAGCTGGGACCGGGACAGAGATTACGAGCAGTACTTC.

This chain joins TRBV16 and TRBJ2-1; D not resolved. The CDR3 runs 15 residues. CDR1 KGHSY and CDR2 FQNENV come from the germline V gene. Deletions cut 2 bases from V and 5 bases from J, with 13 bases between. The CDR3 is CASSQMGRTDNEQFF. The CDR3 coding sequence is TGTGCCAGCAGCCAAATGGGCCGAACGGACAATGAGCAGTTCTTC. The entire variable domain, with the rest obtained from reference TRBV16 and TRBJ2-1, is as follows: GEEVAQTPKHLVRGEGQKAKLYCAPIKGHSYVFWYQQVLKNEFKFLISFQNENVFDETGMPKERFSAKCLPNSPCSLEIQATKLEDSAVYFCASSQMGRTDNEQFFGPGTRLTVL.